The 32 T cell receptor beta chains given below trace back to one sample, sequenced in a study of blood T cells in healthy people across ages. The authors ran a second PCR of about 6 to 11 cycles using a sample-barcoded 5' primer and a J-beta primer mix. TCRdb passed the 5' RACE reads through MiXCR, listing each CDR3 protein once. The table has some 640,000 distinct CDR3 sequences, 25% to 30% seen once. Sequencing used blood. These receptors were obtained from a woman of 80 years or more in good health.

V usage is TRBV18 and J usage is TRBJ2-7, with D tentatively TRBD1 (5 bases). CDR1 is KGHSH, CDR2 LQKENI, per germline. This CDR3 is 16 amino acids long. Trimming pared 6 bases from V and 2 bases from J, leaving 20 bases between. CDR3: CASSRQAGQSPYEQYF. The CDR3 nucleotides are TGTGCCAGCTCGCGACAAGCAGGGCAGAGCCCCTACGAGCAGTACTTC.

The table lists this clonotype with many counts. The J gene is TRBJ2-5, the V gene TRBV7-9; 13 bases line up with TRBD2. The CDR3 runs 18 residues. CDR1 SEHNR and CDR2 FQNEAQ come from the germline V gene (reference sequence). Germline trimming cut 1 base from V and 0 bases from J; bases unmatched to any gene: 5. The CDR3 nucleotides read TGTGCCAGCAGCTTAGGGGGACTAGCGGGGCCGTACCAAGAGACCCAGTACTTC. Translated: CASSLGGLAGPYQETQYF. Together with reference TRBV7-9 and TRBJ2-5, the CDR3 gives the full variable domain: DTGVSQNPRHKITKRGQNVTFRCDPISEHNRLYWYRQTLGQGPEFLTYFQNEAQLEKSRLLSDRFSAERPKGSFSTLEIQRTEQGDSAMYLCASSLGGLAGPYQETQYFGPGTRLLVL.

This clonotype has only a few counts. Its ends do not fully match the called genes, so a read error is possible. V and J are TRBV5-1 and TRBJ2-1; 9 nucleotides line up with TRBD1. The CDR3 runs to 14 residues. Germline CDR1 reads SGHRS; CDR2 reads YFSETQ. For the CDR3, the DNA is TGCGCCAGCAGGAGGGACAGGGCTGACAATGAGCCGTTCTTC. Protein: CASRRDRADNEPFF.

The genes are TRBV11-1 and TRBJ2-2; D might be TRBD2 (6 bases). The CDR3 sequence is 15 residues long. Germline V gene lookup returns CDR1 SGHAT and CDR2 FQDESV (reference sequence). V gave up 6 bases and J gave up 5 bases, with 16 bases separating them. The CDR3 nucleotides are TGTGCCAGCAGTTCTCGCGGGGCCGGTACCGGGGAGCTGTTTTTT. Translation: CASSSRGAGTGELFF.

The V call is TRBV5-4, the J call TRBJ2-1; 8 bases agree with TRBD2. The length of the CDR3 is 16 residues. Trimming at V came to 0 bases and at J to 6 bases, leaving 8 bases not matched to a gene. Germline V gene lookup returns CDR1 SGHNT and CDR2 YYREEE (reference sequence). The CDR3 loop is CASSLEGGGRCNEQFF. In DNA, the CDR3 is TGTGCCAGCAGCTTGGAAGGCGGGGGGCGGTGCAATGAGCAGTTCTTC.

This clonotype was seen a handful of times. The chain recombines TRBV6-2 or TRBV6-3 with TRBJ2-3; 9 positions match TRBD2. The CDR3 spans 17 residues. V was pared by 0 bases and J by 6 bases, with 10 bases of the junction left unmatched. Germline V gene data show CDR1 as MNHEY and CDR2 as SVGEGT. The CDR3 coding sequence is TGTGCCAGCAGTTACTCGGAGCTAGCGGGACCCTGGGATACGCAGTATTTT. Translated: CASSYSELAGPWDTQYF.

In this sample, this clonotype turned up a few times. This may arise from a read error, as a much more abundant clone is one base away. This chain links TRBV12-3 or TRBV12-4 with TRBJ2-1; 14 nucleotides align to TRBD2. V lost 8 bases to trimming and J lost 13 bases; unmatched junction nucleotides: 16. The CDR3 extends over 16 amino acids. The CDR3 protein is CASGRTSGGLRGTQFF. CDR3 sequence (DNA): TGTGCCAGCGGTAGGACTAGCGGGGGGTTGAGGGGCACCCAGTTCTTC.

In this sample, this clonotype turned up many times. The rearrangement uses TRBV9 and TRBJ2-3; no clear D. The CDR3 length is 12 residues. Trimming removed 3 bases at V and 5 bases at J, with 7 bases between. Germline loops: CDR1 SGDLS, CDR2 YYNGEE. CDR3 nucleotide sequence: TGTGCCAGCAGCGCCGCCCTAGATACGCAGTATTTT. Amino acids: CASSAALDTQYF.

A few counts support this clonotype. Since a much larger clone is just one base distant, this may be a read error. The chain joins TRBV5-1 to TRBJ2-6; TRBD1 is a possible D gene (6 bases). Trimming shortened V by 3 bases and J by 3 bases, and 7 bases separated the two germline ends. Germline assignment: CDR1 SGHRS and CDR2 YFSETQ. This CDR3 contains 14 residues. The CDR3: CASSWGHGANVLTF. The CDR3 coding sequence is TGCGCCAGCAGCTGGGGGCATGGGGCCAACGTCCTGACTTTC.

In the case of this clonotype: A clone one base away is much larger, so this may be a read error. This rearrangement joins TRBV5-1 to TRBJ1-2; D is ambiguous. The CDR3 sequence is 13 residues long. Germline V gene sequence: CDR1 SGHRS, CDR2 YFSETQ. The V end lost 7 bases, the J end lost 8 bases, and 18 bases lay between the germline ends. CDR3 loop: CASGPPREKGYTF. In nucleotides, the CDR3 is TGCGCCAGCGGCCCACCGCGTGAAAAGGGCTACACCTTC.

This clonotype was seen at least ten times. The chain joins TRBV5-1 to TRBJ1-2; no firm D call. The CDR3 totals 15 residues. CDR1 is SGHRS and CDR2 is YFSETQ in the germline V gene. Trimming removed 5 bases at V and 7 bases at J, with 21 bases between. The CDR3 region is CASREELSPFIGYTF. CDR3 nucleotides: TGCGCCAGCAGGGAGGAGCTGTCTCCCTTTATTGGCTACACCTTC. Variable domain in full (rest from reference TRBV5-1 and TRBJ1-2): KAGVTQTPRYLIKTRGQQVTLSCSPISGHRSVSWYQQTPGQGLQFLFEYFSETQRNKGNFPGRFSGRQFSNSRSEMNVSTLELGDSALYLCASREELSPFIGYTFGSGTRLTVV.

V and J are TRBV5-1 and TRBJ1-6, with D perhaps TRBD1 (5 bases). V lost 1 base and J 7 bases, leaving 12 bases between the germline ends. Germline V gene lookup returns CDR1 SGHRS and CDR2 YFSETQ. The CDR3 is made up of 15 amino acids. The CDR3 DNA reads as TGCGCCAGCAGCTTGACCCGGGACGGAAATTCACCCCTCCACTTT. This encodes CASSLTRDGNSPLHF. The full variable domain, with the rest looked up from reference TRBV5-1 and TRBJ1-6, is KAGVTQTPRYLIKTRGQQVTLSCSPISGHRSVSWYQQTPGQGLQFLFEYFSETQRNKGNFPGRFSGRQFSNSRSEMNVSTLELGDSALYLCASSLTRDGNSPLHFGNGTRLTVT.

This clonotype has just one count. In nucleotides, the CDR3 is TGCAGTCTGGACCCCCAATCCACAGATACGCAGTATTTT. Translating gives CSLDPQSTDTQYF. V gene TRBV20-1 combines with J gene TRBJ2-3; D is ambiguous. The CDR3 spans 13 residues. V lost 8 bases and J 2 bases, leaving 14 bases between the germline ends. Looked up from germline, CDR1 is DFQATT and CDR2 is SNEGSKA (reference sequence).

The genes are TRBV7-9 and TRBJ2-5, with no clear D. CDR3 length: 14 residues. V was cut by 1 base and J by 3 bases, with 9 bases left in between. The germline gives CDR1 SEHNR, CDR2 FQNEAQ (reference sequence). CDR3 DNA: TGTGCCAGCAGCTTAGTCCCCACCGAAGAGACCCAGTACTTC. It codes for CASSLVPTEETQYF.

As regards this clonotype: A read error may be the cause here, since a much bigger clone is one base away. V usage is TRBV4-1 and J usage is TRBJ1-2, with D tentatively TRBD1 (6 bases). With 5 bases removed from V and 6 bases from J, the gap between germline ends came to 19 bases. Per germline, CDR1 MGHRA and CDR2 YSYEKL. The CDR3 has 15 amino acids. The CDR3 bases are TGCGCCAGCAGCTCCACGACAGGCTTCAATGATGGCTACACCTTC. Amino acids: CASSSTTGFNDGYTF.

The sample holds a few counts of this clonotype. The CDR3 protein is CSAKSRGARIYGYTF. In nucleotides, the CDR3 is TGCAGTGCTAAGTCTCGGGGGGCGAGAATCTATGGCTACACCTTC. The V call is TRBV20-1, the J call TRBJ1-2; possible D gene TRBD1, 6 bases. Germline V gene lookup returns CDR1 DFQATT and CDR2 SNEGSKA (reference sequence). V lost 4 bases, J lost 4 bases, and 19 bases lay in between. The CDR3 extends over 15 amino acids.

This clonotype was seen a handful of times. V is TRBV11-2 and J is TRBJ2-7; 7 bases are shared with TRBD1. With 2 bases clipped from V and 2 bases from J, the junction kept 6 bases outside the gene matches. The CDR3 is 15 residues long. CDR1 and CDR2 from the germline V gene are SGHAT and FQNNGV. The DNA of the CDR3 is TGTGCCAGCAGCTTATGGGACAGCGAAACCTACGAGCAGTACTTC. Protein sequence: CASSLWDSETYEQYF. Combining the CDR3 with reference TRBV11-2 and TRBJ2-7 gives the whole variable domain EAGVAQSPRYKIIEKRQSVAFWCNPISGHATLYWYQQILGQGPKLLIQFQNNGVVDDSQLPKDRFSAERLKGVDSTLKIQPAKLEDSAVYLCASSLWDSETYEQYFGPGTRLTVT.

This clonotype was detected ten times or more. The CDR3 coding sequence is TGTGCCAGCAGCTCAACCGGTCGGGGGGGCCGAGATACGCAGTATTTT. Translated: CASSSTGRGGRDTQYF. The chain has TRBV7-3 and TRBJ2-3; 8 bases are shared with TRBD2. There are 16 residues in the CDR3. Losses at the gene ends were 4 bases for V and 5 bases for J; bases not matched to a gene: 11. Per germline, CDR1 SGHTA and CDR2 FQGTGA. The variable domain in full, with the rest retrieved from reference TRBV7-3 and TRBJ2-3, is GAGVSQTPSNKVTEKGKYVELRCDPISGHTALYWYRQSLGQGPEFLIYFQGTGAADDSGLPNDRFFAVRPEGSVSTLKIQRTERGDSAVYLCASSSTGRGGRDTQYFGPGTRLTVL.

This clonotype was counted ten times or more. V is TRBV5-6 and J is TRBJ2-7, with a possible D match to TRBD1 (6 bases). The CDR3 runs 13 residues. V shed 4 bases and J shed 7 bases, with 15 bases lying between them. CDR1 and CDR2 from the germline V gene are SGHDT and YYEEEE. The CDR3 spells CASSLPTQGEQYF. CDR3 DNA sequence: TGTGCCAGCAGCCTACCGACCCAGGGGGAGCAGTACTTC.

The chain employs TRBV12-3 or TRBV12-4 and TRBJ2-1; D gene uncertain. Trimming cost V 3 bases and J 7 bases, with 10 bases left between them. The CDR3 has 13 residues. The CDR3 DNA reads TGTGCCAGCAGTTTTGGGCAGAAAAATGAGCAGTTCTTC. Translated: CASSFGQKNEQFF.

The table lists this clonotype with a few counts. One base away lies a much larger clone, so this may be a sequencing read error. The CDR3 DNA reads as TGTGCCAGCAGCTCCTCTCGCTGGCAGGACAATGAGCAGTTCTTC. Residues: CASSSSRWQDNEQFF. This rearrangement joins TRBV7-9 to TRBJ2-1; no reliable D call. In germline, CDR1 is SEHNR, CDR2 FQNEAQ (reference sequence). V lost 4 bases and J lost 5, with 15 bases in between. The CDR3 is made up of 15 amino acids.

This clonotype has ten or more counts. This chain uses TRBV21-1 with TRBJ2-3; the tabulated D call, TRBD1, remains unverified against the DNA. TRBV21-1 is a listed pseudogene. This CDR3 is 19 amino acids long. The CDR3, as DNA: TGTGCCAGCAGCATAGCTAGGTTTAAACGGCGACAGGGGATAGATACGCAGTATTTT. Translated: CASSIARFKRRQGIDTQYF.

In its sample, this clonotype was seen a few times. This may arise from a read error, as a much more abundant clone is one base away. The chain combines TRBV20-1 with TRBJ1-1; 8 nucleotides agree with TRBD1. The V and J ends lost 3 bases and 4 bases, in that order; junction bases with no gene match: 4. Germline-derived CDR1 and CDR2 are DFQATT and SNEGSKA (reference sequence). This CDR3 is 13 amino acids long. The CDR3 reads CSASAQGATEAFF. The CDR3, as DNA: TGCAGTGCTAGTGCGCAGGGGGCCACTGAAGCTTTCTTT.

This clonotype showed up just a few times. V usage is TRBV29-1 and J usage is TRBJ1-2, with D perhaps TRBD1 (6 bases). Trimming left V 0 bases short and J 9 bases short, with 26 bases between. This CDR3 is 17 amino acids long. Germline lookup yields CDR1 SQVTM and CDR2 ANQGSEA. The CDR3 spells CSVEDRGPGVGRGSYTF. The DNA of the CDR3 is TGCAGCGTTGAAGATCGCGGTCCAGGGGTCGGACGTGGCAGCTACACCTTC. Complete variable domain (other parts from reference TRBV29-1 and TRBJ1-2): SAVISQKPSRDICQRGTSLTIQCQVDSQVTMMFWYRQQPGQSLTLIATANQGSEATYESGFVIDKFPISRPNLTFSTLTVSNMSPEDSSIYLCSVEDRGPGVGRGSYTFGSGTRLTVV.

V is TRBV7-3 and J is TRBJ2-3; either TRBD1 or TRBD2 may fit D (5 bases each). CDR1 is SGHTA, CDR2 FQGTGA, per germline. The CDR3 spans 15 residues. Deletions cut 2 bases from V and 2 bases from J, with 11 bases between. DNA of the CDR3: TGTGCCAGCAGCTTATCGGGGCTCAACACAGATACGCAGTATTTT. Translating it yields CASSLSGLNTDTQYF.

A note on this clonotype: This may be a read error: a much more frequent sequence differs by one nucleotide. J is TRBJ2-1 and V is TRBV12-3 or TRBV12-4, with D perhaps TRBD1 or TRBD2 (5 bases each). The CDR3 contains 13 residues. Trimming stripped 4 bases from V and 7 bases from J, with 11 bases between. CDR3 coding DNA: TGTGCCAGCAGTTCCGGGGCAGGGAATGAGCAGTTCTTC. It codes for CASSSGAGNEQFF.

This clonotype was counted only a few times. J is TRBJ1-5 and V is TRBV28, with D possibly TRBD1 on 6 matching bases. The CDR3 extends over 13 amino acids. The V end was cut by 6 bases, the J end by 4 bases, with 10 bases between. The germline gives CDR1 MDHEN, CDR2 SYDVKM. This CDR3 is CASRRGQNQPQHF. In nucleotides, the CDR3 is TGTGCCAGCAGACGCGGACAGAATCAGCCCCAGCATTTT.

The rearrangement links TRBV7-2 to TRBJ2-5, with TRBD2 identical over 9 bases. The end of the DNA fits TRBJ2-4 better, so the J call may be wrong. Germline loops: CDR1 SGHTA, CDR2 FQGNSA. The CDR3 runs to 16 residues. The CDR3 is CASSLSLAGYKNIQYF. CDR3 bases: TGTGCCAGCAGCTTAAGCCTAGCGGGGTACAAAAACATTCAGTACTTC.

In this sample, this clonotype turned up many times. The chain couples TRBV3-1 to TRBJ2-7; 7 bases line up with TRBD1. Germline-derived CDR1 and CDR2 are LGHDT and YNNKEL (reference sequence). The CDR3 length is 15 residues. Trimming took 6 bases from V and 0 from J; bases not matched to a gene: 8. The chain's CDR3 is CASSHRQGSSYEQYF. In DNA, the CDR3 is TGTGCCAGCAGTCACCGACAGGGAAGCTCCTACGAGCAGTACTTC.

This clonotype has ten or more counts. The V call is TRBV20-1, the J call TRBJ2-5; 8 positions match TRBD2. The CDR3 covers 13 residues. Germline V CDR1 and CDR2: DFQATT, SNEGSKA (reference sequence). Unmatched junction bases numbered 5, after V lost 3 bases and J lost 5 bases. Here the CDR3 reads CSASLAGSETQYF. CDR3 DNA: TGCAGTGCTAGTCTAGCGGGCAGCGAGACCCAGTACTTC.

The chain couples TRBV5-1 to TRBJ2-3; possible D gene TRBD2, 7 bases. The germline gives CDR1 SGHRS, CDR2 YFSETQ. The CDR3 sequence is 16 residues long. The ends were cut back, 1 base at V and 4 bases at J, with 16 bases in the middle. The CDR3 sequence: CASSLLRGGAADTQYF. In DNA form, the CDR3 reads TGCGCCAGCAGCTTGTTAAGAGGGGGGGCCGCAGATACGCAGTATTTT.

CDR3 bases: TGTGCCAGCAGTGAGCTAGGACCAGCGGATGGCTACACCTTC. Its translation: CASSELGPADGYTF. The rearrangement uses TRBV6-1 and TRBJ1-2; D not certain. The CDR3 runs 14 residues. Looked up from germline, CDR1 is MNHNS and CDR2 is SASEGT. The V end was cut by 3 bases, the J end by 6 bases, with 14 bases between.